The rows below give T cell receptor beta chains drawn from one sample of a study of cytomegalovirus exposure and HLA in healthy donors. This table comes from immunoSEQ multiplex PCR, and its TCRdb copy is limited to in-frame clones, with some not included. Of about 59,000 clones in the sample, 83% were seen once. Material: PBMCs. The receptors stem from a human donor in good health. The conserved cysteine and the conserved F or W are not part of the CDR3 here. Fields, in order: V gene, CDR3 length, J gene, CDR3 protein.

v_gene: TRBV5-5; len: 13; j_gene: TRBJ2-3; CDR3aa: ASSFDGRAWDTQY
v_gene: TRBV7-9; len: 13; j_gene: TRBJ2-7; CDR3aa: SSSARGTGFNEQY
v_gene: TRBV14; len: 11; j_gene: TRBJ2-1; CDR3aa: ASSQGLTREQF
v_gene: TRBV7-9; len: 13; j_gene: TRBJ2-1; CDR3aa: SSSLGTARYNEQF
v_gene: TRBV7-2; len: 15; j_gene: TRBJ1-5; CDR3aa: ASSLRGGAFSNQPQH
v_gene: TRBV9; len: 14; j_gene: TRBJ2-1; CDR3aa: ASSVLVGGVYNEQF
v_gene: TRBV6-1; len: 12; j_gene: TRBJ2-5; CDR3aa: ASSLLRTWETQY
v_gene: TRBV7-2; len: 12; j_gene: TRBJ2-5; CDR3aa: ASSIGTFQETQY
v_gene: TRBV7-8; len: 12; j_gene: TRBJ2-1; CDR3aa: ASTQLEGYNEQF
v_gene: TRBV15; len: 14; j_gene: TRBJ2-7; CDR3aa: ATSRDRQEKSYEQY
v_gene: TRBV7-2; len: 13; j_gene: TRBJ1-5; CDR3aa: ASSLSPDKTQPQH
v_gene: TRBV28; len: 12; j_gene: TRBJ2-7; CDR3aa: ASSTRQGSYEQY
v_gene: TRBV11-1; len: 12; j_gene: TRBJ1-6; CDR3aa: ASSSGQGGSPLH
v_gene: TRBV7-9; len: 15; j_gene: TRBJ2-6; CDR3aa: ASTSGQLLSGANVLT
v_gene: TRBV15; len: 13; j_gene: TRBJ2-7; CDR3aa: ATSRDQEGGYEQY
v_gene: TRBV7-3; len: 13; j_gene: TRBJ2-5; CDR3aa: ASSLFGTNQETQY
v_gene: TRBV11-2; len: 15; j_gene: TRBJ2-5; CDR3aa: ASSLDREAVPRETQY
v_gene: TRBV15; len: 15; j_gene: TRBJ2-5; CDR3aa: ATSRLEGVGDEETQY
v_gene: TRBV19; len: 11; j_gene: TRBJ2-1; CDR3aa: ASAQTRYNEQF
v_gene: TRBV11-3; len: 11; j_gene: TRBJ2-7; CDR3aa: ASSFNPGGEQY
v_gene: TRBV7-6; len: 13; j_gene: TRBJ2-1; CDR3aa: ASSFQGGRVNEQF
v_gene: TRBV11-2; len: 15; j_gene: TRBJ1-5; CDR3aa: ASSLRRGGTVNQPQH
v_gene: TRBV27; len: 15; j_gene: TRBJ2-1; CDR3aa: ASSLISAGGPYNEQF
v_gene: TRBV11-3; len: 11; j_gene: TRBJ2-3; CDR3aa: ASSTNARDTQY
v_gene: TRBV4-1; len: 12; j_gene: TRBJ1-1; CDR3aa: ASSHLTDFTEAF
v_gene: TRBV7-8; len: 11; j_gene: TRBJ2-7; CDR3aa: ASSLASGAEQY
v_gene: TRBV6-4; len: 13; j_gene: TRBJ1-2; CDR3aa: ASSEELGDWYGYT
v_gene: TRBV4-1; len: 14; j_gene: TRBJ2-3; CDR3aa: ASSQRTSLSTDTQY
v_gene: TRBV10-1; len: 15; j_gene: TRBJ1-3; CDR3aa: ASSGPGGWSSGNTIY
v_gene: TRBV9; len: 11; j_gene: TRBJ2-2; CDR3aa: ASSPRGTGELF